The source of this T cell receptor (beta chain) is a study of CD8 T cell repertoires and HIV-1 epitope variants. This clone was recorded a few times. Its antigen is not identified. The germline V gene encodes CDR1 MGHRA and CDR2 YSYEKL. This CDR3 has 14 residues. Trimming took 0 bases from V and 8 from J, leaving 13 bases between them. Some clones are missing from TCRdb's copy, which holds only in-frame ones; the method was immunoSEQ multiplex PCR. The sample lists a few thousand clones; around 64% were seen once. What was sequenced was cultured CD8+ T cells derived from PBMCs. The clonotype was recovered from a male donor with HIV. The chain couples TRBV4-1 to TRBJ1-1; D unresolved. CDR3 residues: CASSQEVPSREAFF. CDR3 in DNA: TGCGCCAGCAGCCAAGAGGTCCCCTCCCGGGAAGCTTTCTTT.